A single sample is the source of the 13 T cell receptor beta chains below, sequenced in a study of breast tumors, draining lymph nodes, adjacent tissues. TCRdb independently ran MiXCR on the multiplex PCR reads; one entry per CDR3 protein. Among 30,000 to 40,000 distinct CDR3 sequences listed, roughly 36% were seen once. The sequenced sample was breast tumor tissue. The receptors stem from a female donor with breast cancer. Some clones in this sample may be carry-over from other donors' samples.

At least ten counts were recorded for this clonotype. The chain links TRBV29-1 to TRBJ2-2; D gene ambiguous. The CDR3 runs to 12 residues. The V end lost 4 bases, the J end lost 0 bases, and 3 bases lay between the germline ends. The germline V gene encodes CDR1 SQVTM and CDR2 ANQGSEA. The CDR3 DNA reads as TGCAGCGTTGCCCCGAACACCGGGGAGCTGTTTTTT. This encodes CSVAPNTGELFF.

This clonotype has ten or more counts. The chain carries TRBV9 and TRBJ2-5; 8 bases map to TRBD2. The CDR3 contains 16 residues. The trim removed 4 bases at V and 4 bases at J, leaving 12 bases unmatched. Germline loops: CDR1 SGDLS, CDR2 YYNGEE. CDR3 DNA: TGTGCCAGCAGCCCGACTTTGCGGGGGGACCGAGAGACCCAGTACTTC. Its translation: CASSPTLRGDRETQYF.

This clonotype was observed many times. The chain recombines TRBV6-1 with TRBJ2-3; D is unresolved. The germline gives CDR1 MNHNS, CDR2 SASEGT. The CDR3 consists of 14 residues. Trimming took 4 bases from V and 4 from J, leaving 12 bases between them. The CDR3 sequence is CASSGQSGADTQYF. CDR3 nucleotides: TGTGCCAGCAGTGGGCAAAGTGGGGCAGATACGCAGTATTTT.

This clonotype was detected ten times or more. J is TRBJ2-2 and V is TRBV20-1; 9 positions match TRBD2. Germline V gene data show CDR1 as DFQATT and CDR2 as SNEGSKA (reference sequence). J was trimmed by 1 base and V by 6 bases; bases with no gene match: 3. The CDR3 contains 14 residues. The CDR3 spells CSARLAVNTGELFF. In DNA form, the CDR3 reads TGCAGTGCAAGACTAGCGGTGAACACCGGGGAGCTGTTTTTT.

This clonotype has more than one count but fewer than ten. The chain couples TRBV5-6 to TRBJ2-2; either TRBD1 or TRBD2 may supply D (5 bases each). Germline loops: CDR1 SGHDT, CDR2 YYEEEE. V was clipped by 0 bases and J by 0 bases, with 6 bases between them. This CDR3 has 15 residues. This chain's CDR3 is CASSLGGANTGELFF. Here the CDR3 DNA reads TGTGCCAGCAGCTTGGGAGGGGCGAACACCGGGGAGCTGTTTTTT.

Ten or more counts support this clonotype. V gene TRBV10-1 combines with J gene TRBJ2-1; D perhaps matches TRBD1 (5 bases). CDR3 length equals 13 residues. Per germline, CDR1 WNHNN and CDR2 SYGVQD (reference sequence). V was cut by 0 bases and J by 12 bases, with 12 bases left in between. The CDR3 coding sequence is TGCGCCAGCAGTGAGTCTGGGCAGGGTCGGCAGTTCTTC. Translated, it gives CASSESGQGRQFF.

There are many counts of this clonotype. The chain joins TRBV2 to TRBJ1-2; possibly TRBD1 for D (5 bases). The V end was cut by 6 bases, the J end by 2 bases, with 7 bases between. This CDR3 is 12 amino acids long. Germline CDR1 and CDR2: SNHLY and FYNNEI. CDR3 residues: CASRGENYGYTF. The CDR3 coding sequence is TGTGCCAGCAGAGGGGAGAACTATGGCTACACCTTC.

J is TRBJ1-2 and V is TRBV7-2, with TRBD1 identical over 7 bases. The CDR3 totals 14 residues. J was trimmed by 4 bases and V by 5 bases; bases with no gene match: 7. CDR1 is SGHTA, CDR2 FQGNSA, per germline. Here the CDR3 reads CASSGRDSVYGYTF. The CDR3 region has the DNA TGTGCCAGCAGCGGACGGGACAGCGTCTATGGCTACACCTTC.

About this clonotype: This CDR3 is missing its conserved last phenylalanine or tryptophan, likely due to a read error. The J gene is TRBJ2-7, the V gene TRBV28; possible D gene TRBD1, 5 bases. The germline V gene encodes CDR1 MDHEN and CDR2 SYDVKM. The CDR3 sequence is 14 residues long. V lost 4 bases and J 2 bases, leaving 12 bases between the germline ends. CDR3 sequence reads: CASSSFTGTYEQYL. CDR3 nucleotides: TGTGCCAGCAGTTCGTTCACAGGTACCTACGAGCAGTACCTC.

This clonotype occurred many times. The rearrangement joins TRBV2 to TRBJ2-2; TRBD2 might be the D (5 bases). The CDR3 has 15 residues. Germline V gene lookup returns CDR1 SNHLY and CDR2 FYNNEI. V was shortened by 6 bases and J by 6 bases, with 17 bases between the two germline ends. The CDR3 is CASSPVASNAGELFF. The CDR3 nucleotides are TGTGCCAGCAGCCCGGTGGCTAGCAATGCCGGGGAGCTGTTTTTT.

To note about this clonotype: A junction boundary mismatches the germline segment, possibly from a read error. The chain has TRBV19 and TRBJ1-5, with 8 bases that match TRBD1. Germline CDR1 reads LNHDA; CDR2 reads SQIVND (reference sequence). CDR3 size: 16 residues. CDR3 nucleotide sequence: TGCGCCAGTAGTTCCCCACAGGGGGTCCCTCTTCAGCCCCCGCATTTT. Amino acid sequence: CASSSPQGVPLQPPHF. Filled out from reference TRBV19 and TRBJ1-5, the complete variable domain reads DGGITQSPKYLFRKEGQNVTLSCEQNLNHDAMYWYRQDPGQGLRLIYYSQIVNDFQKGDIAEGYSVSREKKESFPLTVTSAQKNPTAFYLCASSSPQGVPLQPPHFGDGTRLSIL.

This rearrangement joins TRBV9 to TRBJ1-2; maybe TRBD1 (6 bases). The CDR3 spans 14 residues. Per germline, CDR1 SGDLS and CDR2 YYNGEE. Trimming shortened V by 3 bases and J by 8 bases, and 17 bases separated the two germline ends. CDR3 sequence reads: CASSATGTSWGYTF. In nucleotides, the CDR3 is TGTGCCAGCAGCGCAACCGGGACAAGCTGGGGCTACACCTTC.

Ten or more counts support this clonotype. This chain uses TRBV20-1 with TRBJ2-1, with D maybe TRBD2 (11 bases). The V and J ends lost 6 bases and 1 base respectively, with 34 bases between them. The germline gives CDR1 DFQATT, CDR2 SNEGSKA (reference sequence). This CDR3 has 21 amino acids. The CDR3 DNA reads TGCAGTGCCCGCGGGACAGGGGATAACCTTACTAGCGGGAGATCCTACAATGAGCAGTTCTTC. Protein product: CSARGTGDNLTSGRSYNEQFF.